These 30 T cell receptor beta chains came from one sample sequenced in a study of Tregs in tolerant kidney transplant recipients. Clones were read by immunoSEQ multiplex PCR, and TCRdb kept only the in-frame ones, dropping some. The profile covers over 60,000 clones, with around 98% appearing a single time and around 0.6% taken by the ten largest. Specimen: CD4+ T cells from blood, collected before the transplant. Receptors were obtained from a human donor who received a combined kidney and bone marrow transplant.

The gene calls are TRBV28 and TRBJ1-5, with D possibly matching TRBD1 (6 bases). Germline V gives CDR1 MDHEN, CDR2 SYDVKM. The CDR3 contains 15 residues. Between the trimmed V and J ends, which lost 5 bases and 4 bases, there was a span of 15 bases. CDR3 sequence: CASSQQGGGNQPQHF. The CDR3 DNA reads TGTGCCAGCAGTCAACAGGGAGGGGGAAATCAGCCCCAGCATTTT.

The chain uses TRBV27 and TRBJ1-2; 8 bases are shared with TRBD1. V was pared by 6 bases and J by 5 bases, with 5 bases of the junction left unmatched. This CDR3 is 13 amino acids long. Germline V gives CDR1 MNHEY, CDR2 SMNVEV (reference sequence). The CDR3: CASSLDRGYGYTF. Written as DNA, the CDR3 is TGTGCCAGCAGCCTAGACAGGGGTTATGGCTACACCTTC.

The V gene is TRBV5-6, the J gene TRBJ2-7; 11 nucleotides line up with TRBD2. The CDR3 sequence is 14 residues long. V was clipped by 5 bases and J by 3 bases; unmatched bases: 4. Germline V gene data show CDR1 as SGHDT and CDR2 as YYEEEE. The DNA for the CDR3 is TGTGCCAGCAGTACGGGACTAGCGGTCTACGAGCAGTACTTC. Amino acid sequence: CASSTGLAVYEQYF.

This clone showed up just once. The genes are TRBV2 and TRBJ2-3; 10 positions match TRBD2. Germline V gene data show CDR1 as SNHLY and CDR2 as FYNNEI. The CDR3 is 14 amino acids. The trim removed 9 bases at V and 7 bases at J, leaving 10 bases unmatched. DNA of the CDR3: TGTGCCAGTGCCCCCGGGACTAGCGTTAATACGCAGTATTTT. As protein: CASAPGTSVNTQYF.

The chain employs TRBV5-4 and TRBJ1-3; D is unresolved. V gave up 1 base and J gave up 1 base, with 9 bases separating them. This CDR3 is built from 15 residues. The germline CDR1 and CDR2 sequences are SGHNT and YYREEE (reference sequence). The CDR3: CASSLSTGSGNTIYF. DNA of the CDR3: TGTGCCAGCAGCTTGTCAACGGGTTCTGGAAACACCATATATTTT.

The chain employs TRBV5-6 and TRBJ2-3, with TRBD2 identical over 7 bases. Germline CDR1 SGHDT, CDR2 YYEEEE. Losses at the gene ends were 7 bases for V and 3 bases for J; bases not matched to a gene: 11. The CDR3 length is 15 residues. In DNA form, the CDR3 reads TGTGCCAGCCAAATGGCGGGAGCAAGTACAGATACGCAGTATTTT. Amino acid sequence: CASQMAGASTDTQYF. Supplemented by reference TRBV5-6 and TRBJ2-3, the full variable domain reads DAGVTQSPTHLIKTRGQQVTLRCSPKSGHDTVSWYQQALGQGPQFIFQYYEEEERQRGNFPDRFSGHQFPNYSSELNVNALLLGDSALYLCASQMAGASTDTQYFGPGTRLTVL.

V usage is TRBV2 and J usage is TRBJ2-5; 7 bases fit TRBD2. The junction had 9 bases not matched to a gene; V was cut back by 9 bases and J by 2 bases. This CDR3 contains 14 residues. Germline V gene data show CDR1 as SNHLY and CDR2 as FYNNEI. The CDR3 DNA is TGTGCCAGTGCAGCAGGCGGGGGACAAGAGACCCAGTACTTC. Its protein is CASAAGGGQETQYF.

This clone is a singleton in its sample. The genes are TRBV19 and TRBJ1-5, with a possible D match to TRBD1 (5 bases). Trimming removed 3 bases from V and 13 bases from J, with 13 bases in between. From germline, CDR1 is LNHDA and CDR2 SQIVND (reference sequence). This CDR3 has 12 amino acids. CDR3 protein: CASSIDSLVQHF. The DNA of the CDR3 is TGTGCCAGTAGTATCGACAGCCTGGTTCAGCATTTT.

This chain connects TRBV7-9 to TRBJ1-4; 9 positions match TRBD1. V was pared by 4 bases and J by 8 bases, with 8 bases of the junction left unmatched. The CDR3 covers 15 residues. Germline V CDR1 and CDR2: SEHNR, FQNEAQ (reference sequence). As DNA, the CDR3 is TGTGCCAGCAGCTCCCGGGACAGGGTAGGAGAAAAACTGTTTTTT. Encoded protein: CASSSRDRVGEKLFF.

V is TRBV7-2 and J is TRBJ2-3, with a tentative D call TRBD2 (6 bases). Germline V gene lookup returns CDR1 SGHTA and CDR2 FQGNSA. The germline V and J ends were trimmed by 4 bases and 8 bases, with 16 bases remaining between them. The CDR3 spans 14 residues. The CDR3 coding sequence is TGTGCCAGCAGCTGGGGGACTCCCCAGATTACGCAGTATTTT. The encoded protein is CASSWGTPQITQYF.

J is TRBJ2-4 and V is TRBV5-6, with TRBD2 matching over 13 bases. Germline values: CDR1 SGHDT, CDR2 YYEEEE. V dropped 4 bases and J dropped 0; count of bases not matched to a gene: 10. The CDR3 is 19 amino acids. CDR3 in DNA: TGTGCCAGCAGCCGGATACTAGCGGGGGGGCCAGGAGCCAAAAACATTCAGTACTTC. Amino acid sequence: CASSRILAGGPGAKNIQYF.

This sequence joins TRBV7-3 and TRBJ2-6; D possibly corresponds to TRBD2 (6 bases). Germline V CDR1 and CDR2: SGHTA, FQGTGA. The CDR3 spans 16 residues. V gave up 5 bases and J gave up 1 base, with 12 bases separating them. CDR3 nucleotides: TGTGCCAGCAGCCGAAGTGGAGGGTCTGGGGCCAACGTCCTGACTTTC. Amino acid sequence: CASSRSGGSGANVLTF.

The table lists this clone with a count of one. The genes are TRBV5-4 and TRBJ1-2; 9 bases agree with TRBD1. The V and J ends lost 2 bases and 4 bases, in that order; junction bases with no gene match: 6. CDR3 size: 15 residues. Germline lookup yields CDR1 SGHNT and CDR2 YYREEE (reference sequence). As DNA, the CDR3 is TGTGCCAGCAGCTTATCCGGGACAGGGTCCTATGGCTACACCTTC. The encoded protein is CASSLSGTGSYGYTF.

The chain couples TRBV11-1 to TRBJ2-1; 7 nucleotides agree with TRBD1. The CDR3 covers 13 residues. The junction had 6 bases not matched to a gene; V was cut back by 2 bases and J by 11 bases. Per the germline V gene, CDR1 is SGHAT and CDR2 is FQDESV (reference sequence). CDR3 amino acids: CASSLLGTDKQFF. CDR3 DNA: TGTGCCAGCAGCTTATTAGGGACAGATAAGCAGTTCTTC.

The rearrangement joins TRBV9 to TRBJ2-5, with 8 bases that match TRBD1. V shed 2 bases and J 4 bases; nucleotides not matched to a gene: 1. This CDR3 contains 13 residues. Germline lookup yields CDR1 SGDLS and CDR2 YYNGEE. The CDR3, as DNA: TGTGCCAGCAGCGTGGGACAGGTAGAGACCCAGTACTTC. Amino acids: CASSVGQVETQYF.

The chain carries TRBV6-6 and TRBJ1-3; TRBD1 matches 8 bases. With V trimmed by 7 bases and J by 4 bases, 9 bases remained unmatched. Germline values: CDR1 MNHNY, CDR2 SVGAGI (reference sequence). This CDR3 has 15 residues. The CDR3: CASTNSWTGGNTIYF. CDR3 DNA: TGTGCCAGCACCAACTCCTGGACAGGGGGAAACACCATATATTTT.

The V call is TRBV14, the J call TRBJ2-7; D is perhaps TRBD1 (5 bases). The V end lost 0 bases, the J end lost 9 bases, and 12 bases lay between the germline ends. CDR1 SGHDN and CDR2 FVKESK come from the germline V gene. This CDR3 spans 13 amino acids. The CDR3 DNA reads TGTGCCAGCAGCCAAGAAATAGGGGCATCGCAGTACTTC. It encodes CASSQEIGASQYF.

The rearrangement uses TRBV27 and TRBJ2-1; possibly TRBD2 for D (6 bases). Between the trimmed V and J ends, which lost 2 bases and 4 bases, there was a span of 9 bases. Germline assignment: CDR1 MNHEY and CDR2 SMNVEV (reference sequence). This CDR3 comprises 14 residues. CDR3 sequence (DNA): TGTGCCAGCAGTTTAGGAGGGAATTACAATGAGCAGTTCTTC. Protein: CASSLGGNYNEQFF.

DNA for the CDR3: TGTGCCAGCAGGGCCTTCCAGCGGGGGGGCAGAGAGACCCAGTACTTC. It translates to CASRAFQRGGRETQYF. This chain uses TRBV2 with TRBJ2-5; 10 nucleotides match TRBD2. Germline-derived CDR1 and CDR2 are SNHLY and FYNNEI. The CDR3 runs to 16 residues. Trimming cost V 6 bases and J 4 bases; bases outside gene matches: 11.

V and J are TRBV19 and TRBJ1-1; D remains unclear. Germline assignment: CDR1 LNHDA and CDR2 SQIVND (reference sequence). The CDR3 runs 13 residues. V shed 4 bases and J shed 0 bases, with 6 bases lying between them. CDR3 sequence: CASSKTLNTEAFF. DNA of the CDR3: TGTGCCAGTAGTAAAACTTTGAACACTGAAGCTTTCTTT.

The CDR3 reads CASSVRSGTEAFF. The CDR3 DNA sequence: TGTGCCAGCAGCGTAAGGAGTGGTACTGAAGCTTTCTTT. The V call is TRBV9, the J call TRBJ1-1; D is unclear. The V and J ends lost 1 base and 5 bases respectively, with 9 bases between them. Germline values: CDR1 SGDLS, CDR2 YYNGEE. The CDR3 consists of 13 residues.

The chain joins TRBV10-3 to TRBJ2-7, with 8 bases lining up with TRBD1. CDR1 ENHRY and CDR2 SYGVKD come from the germline V gene. V was clipped by 11 bases and J by 2 bases; unmatched bases: 11. The CDR3 contains 14 residues. The DNA of the CDR3 is TGTGCCTCGTCTGATCAGGGGGCTGCCTACGAGCAGTACTTC. This encodes CASSDQGAAYEQYF.

The gene calls are TRBV2 and TRBJ2-1; TRBD2 matches 10 bases. The CDR3 sequence is 15 residues long. The trim removed 2 bases at V and 5 bases at J, leaving 3 bases unmatched. Per the germline V gene, CDR1 is SNHLY and CDR2 is FYNNEI. The CDR3 protein is CASSERLAGHNEQFF. DNA for the CDR3: TGTGCCAGCAGTGAACGACTAGCGGGTCACAATGAGCAGTTCTTC.

The chain joins TRBV12-5 to TRBJ2-1; TRBD2 agrees at 9 bases. Germline V gives CDR1 LGHNT, CDR2 FRNRAP. This CDR3 is built from 15 residues. Trimming removed 1 base from V and 6 bases from J; junction bases left unmatched: 4. CDR3 in DNA: TGTGCTAGTGGTTTGGGACTAGCGGAGCGCAATGAGCAGTTCTTC. Protein sequence: CASGLGLAERNEQFF.

V is TRBV5-1 and J is TRBJ1-3; D perhaps matches TRBD1 (5 bases). The CDR3 sequence is 14 residues long. V lost 3 bases to trimming and J lost 0 bases, with 7 bases between them. Germline CDR1 SGHRS, CDR2 YFSETQ. The CDR3, as DNA: TGCGCCAGCAGCTCCGACAGCTCTGGAAACACCATATATTTT. Encoded protein: CASSSDSSGNTIYF.

The chain joins TRBV5-1 to TRBJ1-2, with a weak D call TRBD1 (5 bases). The CDR3 loop spans 13 amino acids. V was pared by 1 base and J by 2 bases, with 6 bases between. In germline, CDR1 is SGHRS, CDR2 YFSETQ. The CDR3 spells CASSLRGNYGYTF. The CDR3 region has the DNA TGCGCCAGCAGCTTGCGGGGGAACTATGGCTACACCTTC.

This chain joins TRBV25-1 and TRBJ2-5; 7 nucleotides line up with TRBD2. The germline CDR1 and CDR2 sequences are MGHDK and SYGVNS. Trimming removed 5 bases from V and 5 bases from J; junction bases left unmatched: 8. There are 14 residues in the CDR3. The CDR3 reads CASSPTSKGETQYF. CDR3 bases: TGTGCCAGCAGTCCGACTAGCAAGGGGGAGACCCAGTACTTC. Full variable domain (outside the CDR3, taken from reference TRBV25-1 and TRBJ2-5): EADIYQTPRYLVIGTGKKITLECSQTMGHDKMYWYQQDPGMELHLIHYSYGVNSTEKGDLSSESTVSRIRTEHFPLTLESARPSHTSQYLCASSPTSKGETQYFGPGTRLLVL.

The chain joins TRBV19 to TRBJ1-3; 7 nucleotides align to TRBD1. The length of the CDR3 is 15 residues. Germline CDR1 and CDR2: LNHDA and SQIVND (reference sequence). The junction had 8 bases not matched to a gene; V was cut back by 3 bases and J by 6 bases. CDR3 region: CASSMPGQFSNTIYF. As DNA, the CDR3 is TGTGCCAGTAGTATGCCGGGACAGTTTTCAAACACCATATATTTT.

This rearrangement joins TRBV11-3 to TRBJ2-1; 7 nucleotides agree with TRBD2. The germline CDR1 and CDR2 sequences are SGHNT and YENEEA. V was clipped by 3 bases and J by 5 bases; unmatched bases: 4. This CDR3 is built from 14 residues. For the CDR3, the DNA is TGTGCCAGCAGCTTGGCGGGAGTGGACAATGAGCAGTTCTTC. It specifies CASSLAGVDNEQFF.

Only one count was recorded for this clone. The rearrangement links TRBV4-2 to TRBJ2-7, with D perhaps matching TRBD1 (5 bases). Germline CDR1 reads LGHNA; CDR2 reads YNFKEQ. This CDR3 spans 16 amino acids. V was pared by 4 bases and J by 0 bases, with 16 bases between. The CDR3 nucleotides are TGTGCCAGCAGCCCGTTCACAGGAGACCGCTCCTACGAGCAGTACTTC. Protein product: CASSPFTGDRSYEQYF.